One sample yielded the 16 T cell receptor beta chains listed below, sequenced in a study of regulatory T cells in long-lasting Graves disease. In building TCR beta libraries, iRepertoire HTBI primers were used together with Arm-PCR of CDR3 regions. MiXCR was run by TCRdb on the multiplex PCR reads, yielding one entry per CDR3 protein. The sample carries approximately 460,000 distinct CDR3 sequences, around 17% recorded once. Stated time point: newly diagnosed GD, antithyroid drugs for less than 3 months. The TCR library was prepared using RNA isolated from PBMCs. The same sample was also studied in work on T cells in Graves' hyperthyroidism and ophthalmopathy.

Sequenced here: peripheral blood mononuclear cells (PBMCs), sampled at new diagnosis, from a patient treated with antithyroid drugs. Every receptor here comes from a woman in her twenties or thirties with Graves disease.

V is TRBV7-2 and J is TRBJ2-1; no firm D call. Germline CDR1 and CDR2: SGHTA and FQGNSA. This CDR3 spans 16 amino acids. Trimming took 5 bases from V and 5 from J, leaving 19 bases between them. CDR3 sequence (DNA): TGTGCCAGCAGCAGTGGCCTCCAGCCGGCCCACAATGAGCAGTTCTTC. This sequence encodes CASSSGLQPAHNEQFF.

This clonotype was counted many times. The V call is TRBV6-2 or TRBV6-3, the J call TRBJ2-7; D gene unclear. The CDR3 is 13 amino acids. Looked up from germline, CDR1 is MNHEY and CDR2 is SVGEGT. V shed 10 bases and J shed 2 bases, with 15 bases lying between them. The chain's CDR3 is CATKNAGPYEQYF. As DNA, the CDR3 is TGTGCCACCAAGAACGCCGGCCCCTACGAGCAGTACTTC.

This clonotype has at least ten counts. This chain connects TRBV7-8 to TRBJ1-2; 10 nucleotides match TRBD1. This CDR3 has 19 residues. CDR1 is SGHVS, CDR2 FQNEAQ, per germline. V was clipped by 0 bases and J by 3 bases; unmatched bases: 13. The CDR3: CASSLAIGGTGAPDYGYTF. DNA for the CDR3: TGTGCCAGCAGCTTAGCGATTGGTGGGACAGGGGCCCCCGACTATGGCTACACCTTC.

This clonotype appeared many times. The chain carries TRBV11-2 and TRBJ2-1; the D gene is possibly TRBD1 (5 bases). This CDR3 contains 16 residues. Germline CDR1 and CDR2: SGHAT and FQNNGV. V gave up 1 base and J gave up 4 bases, with 14 bases separating them. Here the CDR3 DNA reads TGTGCCAGCAGCTTAGTGGCAGGGCACCCATACAATGAGCAGTTCTTC. Its protein is CASSLVAGHPYNEQFF.

This clonotype was observed at least ten times. This chain connects TRBV11-1 to TRBJ1-1; D gene ambiguous. The CDR3 spans 11 residues. V lost 10 bases, J lost 0 bases, and 6 bases lay in between. In germline, CDR1 is SGHAT, CDR2 FQDESV (reference sequence). The CDR3 is CATSVNTEAFF. Written as DNA, the CDR3 is TGTGCCACTTCAGTGAACACTGAAGCTTTCTTT.

This clonotype appeared many times. The chain employs TRBV28 and TRBJ2-7; TRBD2 agrees at 10 bases. The CDR3 totals 17 residues. Trimming cost V 1 base and J 2 bases; bases outside gene matches: 8. Germline values: CDR1 MDHEN, CDR2 SYDVKM. The CDR3 sequence: CASSLSSGRADTYEQYF. In DNA, the CDR3 is TGTGCCAGCAGTTTATCGAGCGGGAGGGCTGATACCTACGAGCAGTACTTC. The whole variable domain, filled in from reference TRBV28 and TRBJ2-7, reads DVKVTQSSRYLVKRTGEKVFLECVQDMDHENMFWYRQDPGLGLRLIYFSYDVKMKEKGDIPEGYSVSREKKERFSLILESASTNQTSMYLCASSLSSGRADTYEQYFGPGTRLTVT.

At least ten counts were recorded for this clonotype. CDR3 in amino acids: CASSLYGGWGQNTEAFF. The CDR3 nucleotides are TGTGCCAGCAGTTTATATGGGGGTTGGGGGCAGAACACTGAAGCTTTCTTT. The chain recombines TRBV27 with TRBJ1-1; the D gene is possibly TRBD1 (6 bases). With 1 base removed from V and 1 base from J, the gap between germline ends came to 16 bases. Germline V gives CDR1 MNHEY, CDR2 SMNVEV (reference sequence). CDR3 length: 17 amino acids.

This clonotype was seen a handful of times. V gene TRBV15 combines with J gene TRBJ1-4; unclear D gene. Germline lookup yields CDR1 LNHNV and CDR2 YYDKDF (reference sequence). V was shortened by 5 bases and J by 7 bases, with 14 bases between the two germline ends. The CDR3 consists of 14 residues. CDR3 loop: CATSLRKGIEKLFF. The CDR3 DNA follows: TGTGCCACCAGCCTCAGGAAAGGAATTGAAAAACTGTTTTTT.

This clonotype came up many times. V gene TRBV20-1 combines with J gene TRBJ2-7; 11 nucleotides align to TRBD1. V was pared by 7 bases and J by 0 bases, with 5 bases of the junction left unmatched. Germline CDR1 is DFQATT and CDR2 is SNEGSKA (reference sequence). The CDR3 sequence is 14 residues long. The CDR3 sequence: CSVDRGRSSYEQYF. The CDR3 nucleotides read TGCAGTGTGGACAGGGGGCGAAGCTCCTACGAGCAGTACTTC.

In this sample, this clonotype turned up many times. The chain couples TRBV7-9 to TRBJ2-4, with D maybe TRBD2 (6 bases). V shed 5 bases and J shed 8 bases, with 22 bases lying between them. Per germline, CDR1 SEHNR and CDR2 FQNEAQ (reference sequence). The CDR3 length is 16 residues. The CDR3: CASSPSDSGTGDIQYF. CDR3 bases: TGTGCCAGCAGCCCCTCGGATAGCGGAACTGGGGACATTCAGTACTTC. The full variable domain, with the rest looked up from reference TRBV7-9 and TRBJ2-4, is DTGVSQNPRHKITKRGQNVTFRCDPISEHNRLYWYRQTLGQGPEFLTYFQNEAQLEKSRLLSDRFSAERPKGSFSTLEIQRTEQGDSAMYLCASSPSDSGTGDIQYFGAGTRLSVL.

This clonotype was counted at least ten times. The chain uses TRBV4-1 and TRBJ1-2; D is unclear. The ends were cut back, 4 bases at V and 3 bases at J, with 15 bases in the middle. This CDR3 has 15 amino acids. Per the germline V gene, CDR1 is MGHRA and CDR2 is YSYEKL. CDR3 nucleotides: TGCGCCAGCAGCCCGGAGTTCATAGTATACTATGGCTACACCTTC. This gives the protein CASSPEFIVYYGYTF.

As regards this clonotype: It may be a read error: a sequence one base away is much more abundant. The chain combines TRBV28 with TRBJ2-7; possible D gene TRBD2, 6 bases. From germline, CDR1 is MDHEN and CDR2 SYDVKM. The CDR3 is 15 residues long. In DNA form, the CDR3 reads TGTGCCAGCGGTTTATCAGGTCTAGCGAGCGACGAGCAGTACTTC. This sequence encodes CASGLSGLASDEQYF.

A remark on this clonotype: The junction departs from the called germline gene at one end, perhaps through a read error. V gene TRBV12-3 or TRBV12-4 combines with J gene TRBJ2-2, with a weak D call TRBD2 (6 bases). CDR3 length: 13 amino acids. CDR3 sequence: CASSVTYTGGLFF. CDR3 DNA sequence: TGTGCCAGCAGTGTGACGTACACCGGGGGGCTGTTTTTT.

In regard to this clonotype: Mismatch with germline at one junction end may stem from a read error. This chain uses TRBV7-9 with TRBJ1-1, with D unclear. The germline V gene encodes CDR1 SEHNR and CDR2 FQNEAQ (reference sequence). CDR3 length: 11 amino acids. The CDR3 spells CASSLGVGPLF. CDR3 coding DNA: TGTGCCAGCAGCTTAGGGGTCGGGCCCCTCTTT.

About this clonotype: It may be a read error: a sequence one base away is much more abundant. The chain couples TRBV28 to TRBJ2-1, with a weak D call TRBD1 (6 bases). Germline V gene data show CDR1 as MDHEN and CDR2 as SYDVKM. CDR3 size: 15 residues. With 7 bases removed from V and 10 bases from J, the gap between germline ends came to 23 bases. This CDR3 is CASNTPDRAYYEQFF. CDR3 in DNA: TGTGCCAGCAACACCCCGGACAGAGCCTACTACGAGCAGTTCTTC.

The J gene is TRBJ2-7, the V gene TRBV18; 7 bases align to TRBD1. CDR1 KGHSH and CDR2 LQKENI come from the germline V gene. The V gene end was trimmed by 5 bases and the J gene end by 2 bases; junction bases not matched to a gene: 15. The CDR3 is made up of 17 amino acids. CDR3 DNA sequence: TGTGCCAGCTCATCCCCTCGAGGGGGCGAGAATACCTACGAGCAGTACTTC. As protein: CASSSPRGGENTYEQYF.